This T cell receptor (beta chain) was sequenced in a study of graft-versus-host responses after intestinal transplantation. The study, taken as a whole, reports: Early after transplant, HvG declines were associated with peak levels of circulating GvH clones.

The CDR3 has 11 residues. From germline, CDR1 is SNHLY and CDR2 FYNNEI. Trimming stripped 6 bases from V and 10 bases from J, with 12 bases between. Method: immunoSEQ multiplex PCR; TCRdb's copy keeps in-frame clones and lacks some. The data show tens of thousands of clones, around nine tenths seen once. This clone showed up just once. What it recognizes is unknown. The sequences come from unstimulated CD4+ T cells sorted from spleen or lymph node cells, collected before intestinal transplant. This receptor was taken from a human donor who received an intestinal transplant. This chain joins TRBV2 and TRBJ1-1, with a weak D call TRBD1 (5 bases). Here the CDR3 reads CASRDPGVAFF. The CDR3 nucleotides are TGTGCCAGCAGGGACCCGGGGGTAGCTTTCTTT.